This TCR beta chain was captured by sequencing in a study of PD-L1 blockade in urothelial cancer. At the level of the study: Males with bladder-origin urothelial cancer made up about 85% of the 29 patients.

Per the germline V gene, CDR1 is SGHRS and CDR2 is YFSETQ. This CDR3 comprises 15 residues. Trimming left V 0 bases short and J 5 bases short, with 14 bases between. The table lists this clone with a count of one. Time point given: peripheral blood 6 weeks after treatment start. PCRs were each spiked with synthetic TCR analog templates. TCRdb's table, derived via immunoSEQ multiplex PCR, lists solely in-frame clones and lacks some. This table holds approximately 40,000 clones, 70% to 90% found once. This chain uses TRBV5-1 with TRBJ1-2, with D possibly being TRBD1 (5 bases). Material: PBMCs, obtained around atezolizumab (anti-PD-L1) treatment. This clonotype originated in a man aged 55 to 70 with urothelial cancer. CDR3 DNA sequence: TGCGCCAGCAGCTTGGATATTGACAGTCCTTATGGCTACACCTTC. Amino acid sequence: CASSLDIDSPYGYTF.